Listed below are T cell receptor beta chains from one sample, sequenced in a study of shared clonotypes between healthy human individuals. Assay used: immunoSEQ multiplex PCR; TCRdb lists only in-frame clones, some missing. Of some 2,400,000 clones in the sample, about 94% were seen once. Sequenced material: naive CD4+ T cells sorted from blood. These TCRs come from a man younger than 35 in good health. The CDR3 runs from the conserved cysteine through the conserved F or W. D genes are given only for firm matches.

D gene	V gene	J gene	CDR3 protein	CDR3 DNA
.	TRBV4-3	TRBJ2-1	CASSQDPLNRNEQFF	TGCGCCAGCAGCCAAGATCCGCTAAATCGCAATGAGCAGTTCTTC
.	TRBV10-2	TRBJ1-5	CASRRDTSGPSSSQPQHF	TGCGCCAGCAGACGGGACACGTCAGGTCCTTCTTCTAGTCAGCCCCAGCATTTT
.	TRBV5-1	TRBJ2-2	CASSLDSGGNTGELFF	TGCGCCAGCAGCTTGGATAGCGGAGGGAACACCGGGGAGCTGTTTTTT
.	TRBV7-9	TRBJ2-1	CASSAPQVTSEQFF	TGTGCCAGCAGCGCGCCCCAGGTTACAAGTGAGCAGTTCTTC
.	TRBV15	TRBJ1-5	CATSRGFGSQPQHF	TGTGCCACCAGCAGAGGTTTCGGGTCTCAGCCCCAGCATTTT
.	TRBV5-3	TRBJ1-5	CARTIAGGCNQPQHF	TGTGCCAGAACCATTGCGGGGGGGTGCAATCAGCCCCAGCATTTT
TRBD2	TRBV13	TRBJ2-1	CASSLQGLAHNEQFF	TGTGCCAGCAGCTTACAGGGACTAGCCCACAATGAGCAGTTCTTC
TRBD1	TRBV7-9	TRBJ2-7	CASSSPGQGIYEQYF	TGTGCCAGCAGCTCACCTGGACAGGGGATCTACGAGCAGTACTTC
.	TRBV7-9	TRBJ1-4	CASSFYSGVNEKLFF	TGTGCCAGCAGCTTTTATTCAGGGGTTAATGAAAAACTGTTTTTT
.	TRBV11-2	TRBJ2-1	CASSTHGRPTYNEQFF	TGTGCCAGCAGCACCCATGGACGACCAACCTACAATGAGCAGTTCTTC
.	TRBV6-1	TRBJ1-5	CASHRGNQPQHF	TGTGCCAGCCACAGGGGCAATCAGCCCCAGCATTTT
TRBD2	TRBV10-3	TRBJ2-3	CAISESPAGSTDTQYF	TGTGCCATCAGTGAGTCGCCAGCGGGAAGCACAGATACGCAGTATTTT